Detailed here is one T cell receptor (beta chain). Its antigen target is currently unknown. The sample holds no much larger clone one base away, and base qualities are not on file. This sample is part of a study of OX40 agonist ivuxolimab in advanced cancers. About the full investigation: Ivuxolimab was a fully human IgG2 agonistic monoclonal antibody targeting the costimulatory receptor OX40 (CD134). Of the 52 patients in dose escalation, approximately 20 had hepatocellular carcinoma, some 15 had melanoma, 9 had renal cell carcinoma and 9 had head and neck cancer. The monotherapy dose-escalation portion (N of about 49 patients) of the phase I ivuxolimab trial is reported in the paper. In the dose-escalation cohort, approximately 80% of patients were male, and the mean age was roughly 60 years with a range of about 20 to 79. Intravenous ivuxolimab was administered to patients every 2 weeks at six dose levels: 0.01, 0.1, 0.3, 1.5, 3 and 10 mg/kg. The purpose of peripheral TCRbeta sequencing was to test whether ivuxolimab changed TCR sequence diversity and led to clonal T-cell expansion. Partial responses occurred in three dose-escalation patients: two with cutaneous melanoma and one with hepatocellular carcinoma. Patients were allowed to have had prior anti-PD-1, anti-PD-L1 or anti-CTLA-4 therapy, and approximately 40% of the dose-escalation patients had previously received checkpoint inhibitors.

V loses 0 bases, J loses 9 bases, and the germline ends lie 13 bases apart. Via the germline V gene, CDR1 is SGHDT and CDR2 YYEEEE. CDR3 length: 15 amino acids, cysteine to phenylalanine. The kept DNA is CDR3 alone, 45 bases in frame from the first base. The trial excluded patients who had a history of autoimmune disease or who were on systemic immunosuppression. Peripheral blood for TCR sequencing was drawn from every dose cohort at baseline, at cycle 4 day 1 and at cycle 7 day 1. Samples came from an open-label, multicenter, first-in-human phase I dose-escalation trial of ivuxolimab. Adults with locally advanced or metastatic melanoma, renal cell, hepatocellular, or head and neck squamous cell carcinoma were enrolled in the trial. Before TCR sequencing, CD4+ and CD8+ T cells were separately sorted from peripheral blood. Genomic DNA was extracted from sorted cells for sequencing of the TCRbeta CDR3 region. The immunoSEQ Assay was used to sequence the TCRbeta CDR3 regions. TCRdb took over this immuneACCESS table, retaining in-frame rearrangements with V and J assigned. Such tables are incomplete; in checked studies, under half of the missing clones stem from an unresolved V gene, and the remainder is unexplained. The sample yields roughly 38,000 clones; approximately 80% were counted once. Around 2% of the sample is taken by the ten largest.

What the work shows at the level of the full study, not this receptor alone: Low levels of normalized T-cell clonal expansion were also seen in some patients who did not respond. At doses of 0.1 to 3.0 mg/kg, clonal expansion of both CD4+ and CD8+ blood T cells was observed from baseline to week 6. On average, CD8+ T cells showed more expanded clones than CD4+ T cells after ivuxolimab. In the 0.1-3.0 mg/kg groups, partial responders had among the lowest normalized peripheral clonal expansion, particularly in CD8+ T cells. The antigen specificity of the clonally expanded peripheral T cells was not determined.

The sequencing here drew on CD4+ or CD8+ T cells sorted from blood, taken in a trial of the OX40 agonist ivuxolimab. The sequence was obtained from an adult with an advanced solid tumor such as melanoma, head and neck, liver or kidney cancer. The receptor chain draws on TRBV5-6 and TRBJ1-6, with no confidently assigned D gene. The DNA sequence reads TGTGCCAGCAGCTTGGCGGCAGTATATGGTTCACCCCTCCACTTT. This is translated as CASSLAAVYGSPLHF.